The 5 T cell receptor beta chains listed next were all sequenced from one sample in a study of shared T cell receptors in the human thymus. Profiling relied on immunoSEQ multiplex PCR, and the TCRdb table lists in-frame clones only, not all of them. The sample holds hundreds of thousands of clones; 70% to 90% are singletons and the top ten take over 0.008%. This same sample was also taken into another study, of human thymus T cells.

The sequenced sample consisted of thymocytes. These receptors were collected from a boy under three years old with a congenital heart defect.

The chain uses TRBV27 and TRBJ2-1; 13 bases are a match to TRBD2. In germline, CDR1 is MNHEY, CDR2 SMNVEV (reference sequence). The CDR3 runs 20 residues. Germline trimming cut 4 bases from V and 7 bases from J; bases unmatched to any gene: 19. The CDR3 spells CASSSRPLTSGRAGRNEQFF. CDR3 in DNA: TGTGCCAGCAGTTCCCGCCCCCTAACTAGCGGGAGGGCCGGTCGTAATGAGCAGTTCTTC.

CDR3 coding DNA: TGTGCCAGCAGTGAGGCCAAGGGGTTGAGCTCCTACAATGAGCAGTTCTTC. Residues: CASSEAKGLSSYNEQFF. The V call is TRBV6-1, the J call TRBJ2-1, with D possibly TRBD1 on 5 matching bases. The CDR3 has 17 amino acids. Trimming stripped 3 bases from V and 0 bases from J, with 15 bases between. Germline V gene data show CDR1 as MNHNS and CDR2 as SASEGT.

The V and J genes are TRBV28 and TRBJ2-7; 9 bases align to TRBD2. Germline V gene sequence: CDR1 MDHEN, CDR2 SYDVKM. This CDR3 has 16 residues. V was clipped by 5 bases and J by 6 bases; unmatched bases: 14. The CDR3 DNA follows: TGTGCCAGCAGTCCTCCCCCAACGCGGGAGGGTTGCGAGCAGTACTTC. The encoded protein is CASSPPPTREGCEQYF.

The chain joins TRBV11-3 to TRBJ1-1; 7 bases are shared with TRBD1. V shed 5 bases, J shed 1 base, and the junction held 4 bases outside the gene matches. Germline CDR1 reads SGHNT; CDR2 reads YENEEA. The CDR3 is made up of 14 amino acids. Here the CDR3 DNA reads TGTGCCAGCAGCCGACAGGGCCCGAACACTGAAGCTTTCTTT. Its translation: CASSRQGPNTEAFF.

The genes are TRBV11-3 and TRBJ2-3; D possibly corresponds to TRBD2 (5 bases). Per germline, CDR1 SGHNT and CDR2 YENEEA. Trimming stripped 5 bases from V and 6 bases from J, with 15 bases between. The CDR3 runs 14 residues. The CDR3 reads CASSILGKNDTQYF. In DNA form, the CDR3 reads TGTGCCAGCAGCATACTAGGTAAAAACGATACGCAGTATTTT.